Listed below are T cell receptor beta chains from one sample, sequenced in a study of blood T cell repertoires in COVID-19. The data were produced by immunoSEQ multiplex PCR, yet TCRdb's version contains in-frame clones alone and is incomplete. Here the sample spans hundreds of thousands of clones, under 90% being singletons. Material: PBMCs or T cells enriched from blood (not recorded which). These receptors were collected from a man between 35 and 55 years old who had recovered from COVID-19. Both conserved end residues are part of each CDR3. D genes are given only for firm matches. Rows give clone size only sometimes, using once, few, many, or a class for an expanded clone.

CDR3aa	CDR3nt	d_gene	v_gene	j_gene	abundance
CASSLMGQVSSGANVLTF	TGCGCCAGCAGCTTGATGGGACAGGTCAGCTCTGGGGCCAACGTCCTGACTTTC	TRBD1	TRBV5-1	TRBJ2-6	NA
CASSQEHKGVGANVLTF	TGCGCCAGCAGCCAAGAGCACAAGGGGGTAGGGGCCAACGTCCTGACTTTC	NA	TRBV4-1	TRBJ2-6	NA
CASRDPGQGLRGYTF	TGTGCCAGTCGAGATCCGGGACAGGGTTTACGTGGCTACACCTTC	TRBD1	TRBV27	TRBJ1-2	NA
CASSHGTGAYGYTF	TGCGCCAGCAGCCACGGTACAGGTGCCTATGGCTACACCTTC	NA	TRBV4-3	TRBJ1-2	NA
CASSLSTFQETQYF	TGTGCCAGCAGCTTAAGCACCTTCCAAGAGACCCAGTACTTC	NA	TRBV7-8	TRBJ2-5	NA
CASSLVGGPSQETQYF	TGTGCCAGCAGCCTTGTGGGGGGGCCCTCCCAAGAGACCCAGTACTTC	NA	TRBV7-3	TRBJ2-5	few
CAWSDRETQYF	TGTGCCTGGAGTGACCGGGAGACCCAGTACTTC	NA	TRBV30	TRBJ2-5	NA
CASSLEGQGNSPLHF	TGTGCCAGCAGCTTAGAGGGACAGGGTAATTCACCCCTCCACTTT	TRBD1	TRBV7-8	TRBJ1-6	NA
CASSYLAGDGNTQYF	TGTGCCAGCAGTTACCTAGCGGGGGACGGGAATACGCAGTATTTT	TRBD2	TRBV2	TRBJ2-3	NA
CASSLEGRYGYTF	TGTGCCAGCAGTCTAGAGGGGCGCTATGGCTACACCTTC	NA	TRBV12-3/TRBV12-4	TRBJ1-2	NA
CASSRLTGTGNTGELFF	TGTGCCAGCAGCCGACTAACCGGGACAGGGAACACCGGGGAGCTGTTTTTT	TRBD1	TRBV7-3	TRBJ2-2	NA
CASSLETGGSYEQYF	TGCGCCAGCAGCTTGGAGACAGGGGGGTCCTACGAGCAGTACTTC	TRBD1	TRBV5-1	TRBJ2-7	NA
CASSPRRQRKGNEQFF	TGTGCCAGCAGCCCTAGGAGACAGAGGAAGGGCAATGAGCAGTTCTTC	NA	TRBV7-3	TRBJ2-1	NA
CASSQTSGRTQYF	TGTGCCAGCAGCCAGACTAGCGGTAGGACGCAGTATTTT	TRBD2	TRBV4-2	TRBJ2-3	NA
CASSLHQGARETQYF	TGCGCCAGCAGCTTGCATCAGGGGGCAAGGGAGACCCAGTACTTC	TRBD1	TRBV5-1	TRBJ2-5	NA
CASSLAFGEPQYF	TGTGCCAGCAGCTTAGCTTTCGGGGAACCGCAGTATTTT	NA	TRBV7-9	TRBJ2-3	NA